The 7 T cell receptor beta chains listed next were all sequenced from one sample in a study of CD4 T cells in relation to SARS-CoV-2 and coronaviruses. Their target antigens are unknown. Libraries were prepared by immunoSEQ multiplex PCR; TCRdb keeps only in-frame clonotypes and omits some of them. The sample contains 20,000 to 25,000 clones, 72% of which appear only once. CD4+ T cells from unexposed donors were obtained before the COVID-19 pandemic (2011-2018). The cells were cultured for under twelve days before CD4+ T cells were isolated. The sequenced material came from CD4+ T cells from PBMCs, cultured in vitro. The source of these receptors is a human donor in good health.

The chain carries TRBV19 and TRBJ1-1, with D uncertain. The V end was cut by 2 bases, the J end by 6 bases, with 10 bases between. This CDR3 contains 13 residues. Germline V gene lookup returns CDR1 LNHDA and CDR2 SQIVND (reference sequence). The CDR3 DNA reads TGTGCCAGTAGTATAACGATGGCGGCTGAAGCTTTCTTT. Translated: CASSITMAAEAFF.

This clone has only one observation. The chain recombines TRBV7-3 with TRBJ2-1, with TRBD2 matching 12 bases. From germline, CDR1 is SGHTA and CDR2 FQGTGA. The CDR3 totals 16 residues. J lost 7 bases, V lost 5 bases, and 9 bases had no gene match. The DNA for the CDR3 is TGTGCCAGCAGCACGACGACTAGCGGGAGTTTGAATGAGCAGTTCTTC. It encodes CASSTTTSGSLNEQFF.

CDR3 sequence reads: CASSRDRGFTEAFF. Here the CDR3 DNA reads TGTGCCAGCAGCAGGGACAGGGGTTTCACTGAAGCTTTCTTT. The rearrangement links TRBV5-4 to TRBJ1-1; 10 nucleotides agree with TRBD1. This CDR3 region has 14 residues. In germline, CDR1 is SGHNT, CDR2 YYREEE (reference sequence). V lost 4 bases and J lost 4; bases outside the gene matches: 4.

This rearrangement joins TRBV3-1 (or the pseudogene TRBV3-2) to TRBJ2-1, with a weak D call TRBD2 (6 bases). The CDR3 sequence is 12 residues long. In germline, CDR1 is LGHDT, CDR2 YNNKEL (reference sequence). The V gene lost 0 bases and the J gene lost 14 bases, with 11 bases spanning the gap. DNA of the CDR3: TGTGCCAGCAGCCAAGATCCTAGCGCGGAGTTCTTC. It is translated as CASSQDPSAEFF.

CDR3 nucleotides: TGTGCCAGCAGCCGGACCCGACAGGGGGAGACCCAGTACTTC. It specifies CASSRTRQGETQYF. The rearrangement links TRBV7-8 to TRBJ2-5, with 8 bases matching TRBD1. With V trimmed by 5 bases and J by 5 bases, 7 bases remained unmatched. The germline V gene encodes CDR1 SGHVS and CDR2 FQNEAQ. The CDR3 length is 14 residues.

The DNA of the CDR3 is TGTGCCAGCAGCGTAGATGCACAGGGATACAATGAGCAGTTCTTC. Protein product: CASSVDAQGYNEQFF. The V call is TRBV9, the J call TRBJ2-1, with D possibly being TRBD1 (6 bases). V was cut by 0 bases and J by 4 bases, with 11 bases left in between. This CDR3 region has 15 residues. Germline V lookup: CDR1 SGDLS, CDR2 YYNGEE. Full variable domain (remainder filled in from reference TRBV9 and TRBJ2-1): DSGVTQTPKHLITATGQRVTLRCSPRSGDLSVYWYQQSLDQGLQFLIQYYNGEERAKGNILERFSAQQFPDLHSELNLSSLELGDSALYFCASSVDAQGYNEQFFGPGTRLTVL.

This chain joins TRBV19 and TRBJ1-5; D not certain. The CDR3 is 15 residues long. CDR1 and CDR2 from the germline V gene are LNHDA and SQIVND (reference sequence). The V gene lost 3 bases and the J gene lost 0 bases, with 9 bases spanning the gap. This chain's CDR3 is CASSIDVYSNQPQHF. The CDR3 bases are TGTGCCAGTAGTATTGATGTCTATAGCAATCAGCCCCAGCATTTT.